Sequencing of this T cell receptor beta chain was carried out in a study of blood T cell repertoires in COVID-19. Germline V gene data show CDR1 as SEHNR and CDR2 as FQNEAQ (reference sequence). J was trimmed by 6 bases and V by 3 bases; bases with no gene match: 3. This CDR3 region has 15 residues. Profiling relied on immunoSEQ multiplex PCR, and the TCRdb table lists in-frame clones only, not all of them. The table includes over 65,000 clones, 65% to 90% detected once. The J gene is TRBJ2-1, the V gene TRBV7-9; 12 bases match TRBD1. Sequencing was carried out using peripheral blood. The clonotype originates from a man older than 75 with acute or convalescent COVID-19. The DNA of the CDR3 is TGTGCCAGCAGCTTGGGACAGGGGGCCGGCAATGAGCAGTTCTTC. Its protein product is CASSLGQGAGNEQFF.